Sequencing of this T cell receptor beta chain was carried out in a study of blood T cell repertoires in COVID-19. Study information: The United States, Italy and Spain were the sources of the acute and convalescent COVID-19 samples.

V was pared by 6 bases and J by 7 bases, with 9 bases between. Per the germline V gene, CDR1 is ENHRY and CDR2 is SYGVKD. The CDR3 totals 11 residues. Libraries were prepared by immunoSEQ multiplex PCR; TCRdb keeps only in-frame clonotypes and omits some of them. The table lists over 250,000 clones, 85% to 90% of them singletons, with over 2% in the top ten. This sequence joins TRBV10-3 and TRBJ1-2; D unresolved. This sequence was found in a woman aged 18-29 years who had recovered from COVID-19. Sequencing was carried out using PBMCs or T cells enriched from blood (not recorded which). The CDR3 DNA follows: TGTGCCATCAGGACGCTAGTTGGCTACACCTTC. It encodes CAIRTLVGYTF.